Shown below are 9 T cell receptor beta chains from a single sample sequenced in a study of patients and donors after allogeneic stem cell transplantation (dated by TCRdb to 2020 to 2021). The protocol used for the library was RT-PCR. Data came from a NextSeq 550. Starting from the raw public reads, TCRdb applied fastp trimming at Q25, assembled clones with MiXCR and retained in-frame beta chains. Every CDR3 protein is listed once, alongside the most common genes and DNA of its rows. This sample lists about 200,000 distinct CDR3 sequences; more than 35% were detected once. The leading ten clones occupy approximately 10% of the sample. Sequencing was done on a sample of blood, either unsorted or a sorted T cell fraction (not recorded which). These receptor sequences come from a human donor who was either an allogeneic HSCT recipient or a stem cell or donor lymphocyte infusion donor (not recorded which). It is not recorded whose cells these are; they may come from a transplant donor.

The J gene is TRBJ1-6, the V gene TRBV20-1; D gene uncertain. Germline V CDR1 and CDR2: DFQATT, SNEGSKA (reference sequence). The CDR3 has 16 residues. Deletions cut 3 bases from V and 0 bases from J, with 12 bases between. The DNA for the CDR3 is TGCAGTGCTAGTAGTTTTGGGAGCTCCTATAATTCACCCCTCCACTTT. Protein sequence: CSASSFGSSYNSPLHF.

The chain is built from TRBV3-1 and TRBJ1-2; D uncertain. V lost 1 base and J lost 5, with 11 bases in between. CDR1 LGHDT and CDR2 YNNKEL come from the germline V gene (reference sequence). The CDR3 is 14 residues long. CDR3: CASSQGQREYGYTF. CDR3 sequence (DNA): TGTGCCAGCAGCCAAGGGCAACGGGAGTATGGCTACACCTTC.

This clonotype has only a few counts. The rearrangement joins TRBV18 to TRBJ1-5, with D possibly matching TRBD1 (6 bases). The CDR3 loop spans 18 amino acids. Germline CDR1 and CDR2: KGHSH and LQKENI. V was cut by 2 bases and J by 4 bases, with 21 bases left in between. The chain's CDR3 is CASSPFEQGIGGNQPQHF. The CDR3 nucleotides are TGTGCCAGCTCACCATTCGAACAGGGTATAGGGGGTAATCAGCCCCAGCATTTT. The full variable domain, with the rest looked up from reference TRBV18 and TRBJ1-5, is NAGVMQNPRHLVRRRGQEARLRCSPMKGHSHVYWYRQLPEEGLKFMVYLQKENIIDESGMPKERFSAEFPKEGPSILRIQQVVRGDSAAYFCASSPFEQGIGGNQPQHFGDGTRLSIL.

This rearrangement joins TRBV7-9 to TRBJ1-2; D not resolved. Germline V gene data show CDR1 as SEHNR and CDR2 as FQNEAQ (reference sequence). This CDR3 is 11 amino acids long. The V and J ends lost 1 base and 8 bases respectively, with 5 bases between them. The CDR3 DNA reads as TGTGCCAGCAGCTTAGAGGAAGGCTACACCTTC. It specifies CASSLEEGYTF.

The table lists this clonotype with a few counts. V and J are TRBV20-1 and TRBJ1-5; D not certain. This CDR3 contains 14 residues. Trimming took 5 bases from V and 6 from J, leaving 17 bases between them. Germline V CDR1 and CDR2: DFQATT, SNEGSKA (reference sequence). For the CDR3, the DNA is TGCAGTGCTGAGAAATTACAAATCAGTCAGCCCCAGCATTTT. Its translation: CSAEKLQISQPQHF.

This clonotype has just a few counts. The CDR3 region has the DNA TGTGCCAGCCTCCGCCACGACACCGGGGAGCTGTTTTTT. Amino acid sequence: CASLRHDTGELFF. The chain employs TRBV28 and TRBJ2-2; D not certain. Between the trimmed V and J ends, which lost 8 bases and 3 bases, there was a span of 10 bases. CDR1 MDHEN and CDR2 SYDVKM come from the germline V gene. The CDR3 runs to 13 residues. Supplemented by reference TRBV28 and TRBJ2-2, the full variable domain reads DVKVTQSSRYLVKRTGEKVFLECVQDMDHENMFWYRQDPGLGLRLIYFSYDVKMKEKGDIPEGYSVSREKKERFSLILESASTNQTSMYLCASLRHDTGELFFGEGSRLTVL.

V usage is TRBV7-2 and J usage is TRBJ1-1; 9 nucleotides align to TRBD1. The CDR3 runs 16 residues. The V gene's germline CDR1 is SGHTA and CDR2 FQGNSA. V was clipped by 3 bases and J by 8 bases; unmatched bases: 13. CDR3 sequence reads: CASSFQSGTGWREAFF. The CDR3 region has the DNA TGTGCCAGCAGCTTCCAATCCGGGACAGGGTGGAGGGAAGCTTTCTTT.

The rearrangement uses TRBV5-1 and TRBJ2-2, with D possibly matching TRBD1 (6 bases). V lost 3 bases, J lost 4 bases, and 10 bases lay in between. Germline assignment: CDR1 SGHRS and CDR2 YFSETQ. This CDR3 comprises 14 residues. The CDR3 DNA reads TGCGCCAGCAGCTACCTACAGGGCACCGGGGAGCTGTTTTTT. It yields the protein CASSYLQGTGELFF.

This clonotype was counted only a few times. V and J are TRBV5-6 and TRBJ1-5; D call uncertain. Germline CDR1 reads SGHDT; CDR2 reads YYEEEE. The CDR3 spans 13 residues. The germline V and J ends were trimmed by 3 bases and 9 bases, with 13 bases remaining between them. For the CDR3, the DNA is TGTGCCAGCAGCTCGGGCCTTATGAGGCCCCAGCATTTT. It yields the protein CASSSGLMRPQHF.